This T cell receptor (beta chain) was identified during a study of cytomegalovirus exposure and HLA in healthy donors. Study results and caveats: HLA alleles showed associations with about 15,000 TCR beta sequences in a later analysis, at a 0.05 false discovery rate. The productive fraction for most TCR beta V segments was about 87% or about 30% in an earlier analysis.

PCR primers comprised 60 Vbeta and 13 Jbeta primers. The assay was immunoSEQ multiplex PCR, and TCRdb's table has in-frame clones only and misses some. The sample includes under 200,000 clones, 65% to 85% of them seen just once. Germline V gives CDR1 SGDLS, CDR2 YYNGEE. The germline V and J ends were trimmed by 0 bases and 2 bases, with 9 bases remaining between them. The CDR3 spans 14 residues. In the case of this clone: No antigen is known for it.

This sequence originates from a man aged 50-59 years in good health and CMV-seronegative. The chain links TRBV9 to TRBJ2-7, with no clear D. The sample comprised PBMCs. The CDR3 here is CASSVDPSTYEQYF. DNA of the CDR3: TGTGCCAGCAGCGTAGATCCGAGTACCTACGAGCAGTACTTC.